One sample yielded the 9 T cell receptor beta chains listed below, sequenced in a study of OX40 agonist ivuxolimab in advanced cancers. Libraries were prepared by immunoSEQ multiplex PCR; TCRdb keeps only in-frame clonotypes and omits some of them. Among over 55,000 clones listed, approximately 90% were seen once. Source: CD4+ or CD8+ T cells sorted from blood, taken in a trial of the OX40 agonist ivuxolimab. The receptors here all came from an adult with an advanced solid tumor such as melanoma, head and neck, liver or kidney cancer.

The CDR3 sequence is CASSVDRNGGYTF. The CDR3 DNA reads as TGTGCCAGCAGTGTAGACAGGAACGGAGGCTACACCTTC. The chain links TRBV6-5 to TRBJ1-2; the D gene is possibly TRBD1 (6 bases). Trimming took 5 bases from V and 8 from J, leaving 15 bases between them. Germline V gene data show CDR1 as MNHEY and CDR2 as SVGAGI. The CDR3 extends over 13 amino acids.

The V call is TRBV19, the J call TRBJ1-1, with 8 bases aligning to TRBD1. Germline values: CDR1 LNHDA, CDR2 SQIVND (reference sequence). This CDR3 has 18 amino acids. Trimming took 8 bases from V and 3 from J; bases not matched to a gene: 20. The CDR3 sequence is CASGKYGQGKFPYTEAFF. The CDR3 region has the DNA TGTGCCAGTGGGAAATACGGACAGGGAAAATTTCCCTACACTGAAGCTTTCTTT. The whole variable domain, remainder taken from reference TRBV19 and TRBJ1-1, is DGGITQSPKYLFRKEGQNVTLSCEQNLNHDAMYWYRQDPGQGLRLIYYSQIVNDFQKGDIAEGYSVSREKKESFPLTVTSAQKNPTAFYLCASGKYGQGKFPYTEAFFGQGTRLTVV.

The chain recombines TRBV7-9 with TRBJ2-3, with a possible D match to TRBD2 (6 bases). There are 14 residues in the CDR3. Germline V gene lookup returns CDR1 SEHNR and CDR2 FQNEAQ (reference sequence). V lost 2 bases and J lost 0, with 6 bases in between. The CDR3 spells CASSLSGSTDTQYF. The CDR3 region has the DNA TGTGCCAGCAGCTTAAGCGGGAGCACAGATACGCAGTATTTT.

Notes on this clone: Other DNA sequences from this sample encode an identical CDR3 as well. The V call is TRBV11-2, the J call TRBJ2-7, with 7 bases lining up with TRBD1. Germline assignment: CDR1 SGHAT and CDR2 FQNNGV. Germline trimming cut 5 bases from V and 0 bases from J; bases unmatched to any gene: 7. The CDR3 length is 15 residues. The CDR3: CASSPGTVSSYEQYF. The CDR3, as DNA: TGTGCCAGCAGCCCCGGGACAGTGAGCTCCTACGAGCAGTACTTC.

The genes are TRBV12-1 and TRBJ1-5. TRBV12-1 is a pseudogene locus. This CDR3 contains 12 residues. This chain's CDR3 is CASPVRGEPQHF. CDR3 DNA sequence: TGTGCCAGCCCCGTCCGGGGGGAGCCCCAGCATTTT.

The CDR3: CASSRSVRTQYF. CDR3 bases: TGTGCCAGCAGTCGGAGCGTCCGGACCCAGTACTTC. The chain has TRBV7-9 and TRBJ2-5; D remains unclear. The CDR3 is made up of 12 amino acids. The germline V gene encodes CDR1 SEHNR and CDR2 FQNEAQ (reference sequence). The V gene lost 6 bases and the J gene lost 7 bases, with 12 bases spanning the gap.

The chain employs TRBV11-1 and TRBJ2-5; D tentatively fits TRBD1 or TRBD2 (6 bases each). The germline V gene has CDR1 SGHAT and CDR2 FQDESV (reference sequence). CDR3 size: 15 residues. The germline V and J ends were trimmed by 5 bases and 2 bases, with 15 bases remaining between them. Here the CDR3 DNA reads TGTGCCAGCAGCCACAGGGCGCGGGAACAAGAGACCCAGTACTTC. Translation gives CASSHRAREQETQYF.

The rearrangement joins TRBV29-1 to TRBJ2-7, with a tentative D call TRBD1 (5 bases). The CDR3 is made up of 13 amino acids. CDR1 is SQVTM and CDR2 is ANQGSEA in the germline V gene. Between the trimmed V and J ends, which lost 4 bases and 8 bases, there was a span of 18 bases. CDR3 amino acids: CSVGPNLGAQQYF. The CDR3 bases are TGCAGCGTTGGTCCCAATTTAGGGGCACAGCAGTACTTC.

The chain couples TRBV19 to TRBJ1-2, with D unresolved. CDR1 is LNHDA, CDR2 SQIVND, per germline (reference sequence). The CDR3 contains 13 residues. V lost 6 bases and J 2 bases, leaving 10 bases between the germline ends. In nucleotides, the CDR3 is TGTGCCAGTAGCACTGGCAACAACTATGGCTACACCTTC. Its translation: CASSTGNNYGYTF.